This T cell receptor beta chain was captured by sequencing in a study of PD-1 blockade in mismatch repair-deficient tumors. Repertoires were generated with immunoSEQ multiplex PCR, while TCRdb's copy carries only in-frame clones and drops some. This table has about 84,000 clones, 81% appearing once. The germline V gene has CDR1 SGHTA and CDR2 FQGTGA. V shed 5 bases and J 5 bases; nucleotides not matched to a gene: 6. The CDR3 runs 14 residues. The TCR sequence derives from an adult with mismatch repair-deficient cancer. The V call is TRBV7-3, the J call TRBJ2-5; 9 bases match TRBD2. This material consisted of peripheral blood, taken 12 weeks after starting pembrolizumab. The CDR3 spells CASSLSGRGETQYF. The CDR3 region has the DNA TGTGCCAGCAGCCTTAGCGGGAGAGGGGAGACCCAGTACTTC.